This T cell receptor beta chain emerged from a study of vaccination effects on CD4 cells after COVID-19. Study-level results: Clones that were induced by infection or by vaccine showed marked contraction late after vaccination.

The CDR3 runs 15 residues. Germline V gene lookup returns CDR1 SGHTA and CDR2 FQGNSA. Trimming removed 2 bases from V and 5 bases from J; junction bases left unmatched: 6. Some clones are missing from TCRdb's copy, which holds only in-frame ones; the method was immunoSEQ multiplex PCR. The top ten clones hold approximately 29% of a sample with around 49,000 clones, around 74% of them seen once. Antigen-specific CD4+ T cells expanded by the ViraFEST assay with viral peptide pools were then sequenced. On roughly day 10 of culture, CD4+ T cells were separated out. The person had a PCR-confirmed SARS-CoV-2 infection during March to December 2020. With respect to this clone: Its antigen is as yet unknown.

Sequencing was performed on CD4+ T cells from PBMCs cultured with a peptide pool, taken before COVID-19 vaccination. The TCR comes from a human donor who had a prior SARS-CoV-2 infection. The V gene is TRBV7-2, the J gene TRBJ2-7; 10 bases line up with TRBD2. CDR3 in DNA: TGTGCCAGCAGCTTATTATCACTAGCGGGACACGAGCAGTACTTC. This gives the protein CASSLLSLAGHEQYF.